This T cell receptor beta chain is drawn from a study of molecular identifiers for immune sequencing clone quantification. The V gene lost 6 bases and the J gene lost 1 base, with 6 bases spanning the gap. Germline assignment: CDR1 SGHAT and CDR2 FQNNGV. The CDR3 consists of 13 residues. TCRdb fed the PCR reads into MiXCR, producing one record per CDR3 protein. The table lists some 100,000 distinct CDR3 sequences, around a third of them singletons. This clonotype was observed a few times. V usage is TRBV11-2 and J usage is TRBJ2-2; D uncertain. Sample: naive CD8+ T cells from blood, with Jurkat cell RNA spiked in. This sample's subset: FACS-sorted CD8+CD4-CCR7+CD45RA+ naive T cells. The clonotype originates from a human donor in good health. Some libraries in this study had Jurkat cell RNA spiked in. The CDR3 DNA follows: TGTGCCAGCAGTATGGGGAACACCGGGGAGCTGTTTTTT. It specifies CASSMGNTGELFF.